This TCR beta chain appears in the sequencing data of a study of T cells in Graves' hyperthyroidism and ophthalmopathy. Findings and limits, study-wide: Separation of ophthalmopathy from stable hyperthyroidism was achieved by a 13 V-J model. Most thyroid clonotypes that were expanded above 0.001 also turned up in blood.

On this clonotype itself: The antigen is not known.

The CDR3 sequence is 17 residues long. V trimming: 1 base; J trimming: 0 bases; junction bases outside the gene matches: 0. CDR1 SGHAT and CDR2 FQDESV come from the germline V gene (reference sequence). Graves' hyperthyroidism was deemed stable given no ophthalmopathy progression within 18 months. TCR beta CDR3 region amplification was performed from RNA transcripts. A set of HTBI primers served as the primers for a first-round RT-PCR of the TCR CDR3. In TCRdb, the multiplex PCR reads were re-called with MiXCR into one record per CDR3 protein. This table holds 610,000 or so distinct CDR3 sequences, around 45% found once.

The chain has TRBV11-1 and TRBJ2-6; 10 positions match TRBD1. What was sequenced was peripheral blood or thyroid tissue (not recorded which). The clonotype was recovered from a woman aged 18-29 years with Graves' hyperthyroidism. The CDR3 DNA reads as TGTGCCAGCAGCTTAGGGACAGGGGGCTCTGGGGCCAACGTCCTGACTTTC. Amino acids: CASSLGTGGSGANVLTF.